A single sample is the source of the 30 T cell receptor beta chains below, sequenced in a study of OX40 agonist ivuxolimab in advanced cancers. Sequenced by immunoSEQ multiplex PCR; TCRdb stores in-frame clones only, minus some. The data hold around 70,000 clones, with over 70% observed a single time. The sample here was CD4+ or CD8+ T cells sorted from blood, taken in a trial of the OX40 agonist ivuxolimab. Every receptor here comes from an adult with an advanced solid tumor such as melanoma, head and neck, liver or kidney cancer.

The chain has TRBV10-2 and TRBJ2-7, with TRBD2 matching over 9 bases. The CDR3 is made up of 15 amino acids. The junction had 10 bases not matched to a gene; V was cut back by 5 bases and J by 5 bases. Germline CDR1 WSHSY, CDR2 SAAADI. The CDR3: CASSRFSGSRNEQYF. The DNA for the CDR3 is TGCGCCAGCAGTCGGTTTAGCGGGAGCAGGAACGAGCAGTACTTC.

The chain has TRBV27 and TRBJ2-3; 11 bases agree with TRBD2. Germline assignment: CDR1 MNHEY and CDR2 SMNVEV (reference sequence). This CDR3 region has 16 residues. J lost 1 base, V lost 11 bases, and 11 bases had no gene match. The CDR3 coding sequence is TGTGCCTCCCAGAGGGTTAGCGGGAGGGGCACAGATACGCAGTATTTT. Residues: CASQRVSGRGTDTQYF.

CDR3 DNA: TGTGCCAGTAGAAGGGAGGAGACCCAGTACTTC. Translation: CASRREETQYF. The V gene is TRBV19, the J gene TRBJ2-5, with D possibly matching TRBD2 (5 bases). Trimming stripped 6 bases from V and 5 bases from J, with 7 bases between. This CDR3 is built from 11 residues. Germline V CDR1 and CDR2: LNHDA, SQIVND (reference sequence).

The chain uses TRBV21-1 and TRBJ2-1; no DNA check was done on the table's D call, TRBD2. TRBV21-1 is termed a pseudogene. This CDR3 has 15 amino acids. The DNA for the CDR3 is TGTGCCAGCAGCAAAGCGGTGACTCCTCTGGATGAGCAGTTCTTC. This codes for CASSKAVTPLDEQFF.

The chain couples TRBV2 to TRBJ1-1; D uncertain. CDR1 is SNHLY and CDR2 is FYNNEI in the germline V gene. The CDR3 is made up of 11 amino acids. Trimming left V 2 bases short and J 6 bases short, with 4 bases between. The CDR3 loop is CASSEPSEAFF. CDR3 in DNA: TGTGCCAGCAGTGAACCCTCTGAAGCTTTCTTT.

The genes are TRBV9 and TRBJ1-6; D gene ambiguous. Trimming took 4 bases from V and 9 from J, leaving 11 bases between them. Germline loops: CDR1 SGDLS, CDR2 YYNGEE. The CDR3 consists of 13 residues. In DNA form, the CDR3 reads TGTGCCAGCAGCTTTCGTGTTAGTTCACCCCTCCACTTT. Amino acid sequence: CASSFRVSSPLHF.

This sequence joins TRBV7-9 and TRBJ1-4; a possible D gene is TRBD1 (5 bases). CDR1 is SEHNR and CDR2 is FQNEAQ in the germline V gene (reference sequence). The V end was cut by 3 bases, the J end by 8 bases, with 13 bases between. This CDR3 has 14 residues. CDR3 DNA: TGTGCCAGCAGCTTTGGGGCCGAAGTGGAAAAACTGTTTTTT. Translating it yields CASSFGAEVEKLFF.

In the case of this clone: Relative to the germline gene, one junction end is altered; a read error may explain this. The chain uses TRBV7-8 and TRBJ2-7; TRBD1 matches at 8 bases. The CDR3 has 14 residues. The germline V gene has CDR1 SGHVS and CDR2 FQNEAQ. As DNA, the CDR3 is TGTGCCAGCAGCTTGGACAGGGTCTCCTCCGAGCAGTACTTC. Translating it yields CASSLDRVSSEQYF. The whole variable domain, remainder taken from reference TRBV7-8 and TRBJ2-7, is GAGVSQSPRYKVAKRGQDVALRCDPISGHVSLFWYQQALGQGPEFLTYFQNEAQLDKSGLPSDRFFAERPEGSVSTLKIQRTQQEDSAVYLCASSLDRVSSEQYFGPGTRLTVT.

The chain couples TRBV27 to TRBJ1-1, with TRBD1 identical over 11 bases. This CDR3 spans 13 amino acids. CDR1 and CDR2 (germline): MNHEY, SMNVEV (reference sequence). Germline trimming cut 9 bases from V and 4 bases from J; bases unmatched to any gene: 4. Here the CDR3 DNA reads TGTGCCAGTACCGGGACAGGGGGCACTGAAGCTTTCTTT. The encoded protein is CASTGTGGTEAFF.

The chain joins TRBV5-1 to TRBJ2-3; maybe TRBD1 (5 bases). This CDR3 comprises 15 residues. Germline CDR1 is SGHRS and CDR2 is YFSETQ. V gave up 2 bases and J gave up 6 bases, with 16 bases separating them. The CDR3 protein is CASSFRAGKDDTQYF. In nucleotides, the CDR3 is TGCGCCAGCAGCTTTAGGGCAGGGAAAGATGATACGCAGTATTTT.

This clone showed up just a few times. V usage is TRBV9 and J usage is TRBJ1-1; D unresolved. Deletions cut 0 bases from V and 1 base from J, with 4 bases between. CDR3 length: 13 amino acids. Germline V gives CDR1 SGDLS, CDR2 YYNGEE. The CDR3 sequence: CASSVDGNTEAFF. CDR3 DNA: TGTGCCAGCAGCGTAGACGGGAACACTGAAGCTTTCTTT.

V and J are TRBV5-6 and TRBJ1-4, with 7 bases matching TRBD1. Trimming took 4 bases from V and 3 from J; bases not matched to a gene: 6. This CDR3 comprises 15 residues. Germline V gives CDR1 SGHDT, CDR2 YYEEEE. DNA of the CDR3: TGTGCCAGCAGCACCGCGACAGGGCCTAATGAAAAACTGTTTTTT. It codes for CASSTATGPNEKLFF.

This clone was observed a single time. The rearrangement joins TRBV4-2 to TRBJ2-3; D is unclear. Deletions cut 1 base from V and 2 bases from J, with 10 bases between. Germline CDR1 reads LGHNA; CDR2 reads YNFKEQ. The CDR3 runs to 15 residues. The CDR3 DNA follows: TGTGCCAGCAGCCAAGGGGCAGGCCCCACAGATACGCAGTATTTT. Protein sequence: CASSQGAGPTDTQYF.

The V and J genes are TRBV7-6 and TRBJ1-3; D might be TRBD1 (5 bases). Germline V gene data show CDR1 as SGHVS and CDR2 as FNYEAQ. The CDR3 consists of 17 residues. Trimming took off 5 bases at V and 0 bases at J, with 17 bases between the two ends. The CDR3 sequence is CASSQQSGSRSGNTIYF. The CDR3 DNA sequence: TGTGCCAGCAGCCAACAATCAGGGAGCCGCTCTGGAAACACCATATATTTT.

This clone was recorded a few times. J is TRBJ2-3 and V is TRBV5-4; no clear D. Per the germline V gene, CDR1 is SGHNT and CDR2 is YYREEE (reference sequence). The V end was cut by 2 bases, the J end by 4 bases, with 14 bases between. This CDR3 has 15 amino acids. The CDR3 spells CASSFGRMGSDTQYF. The CDR3 nucleotides read TGTGCCAGCAGCTTCGGGCGGATGGGATCAGATACGCAGTATTTT.

This chain connects TRBV5-1 to TRBJ1-2; TRBD1 agrees at 9 bases. V gave up 4 bases and J gave up 8 bases; unmatched junction bases: 9. Germline values: CDR1 SGHRS, CDR2 YFSETQ. This CDR3 has 14 amino acids. CDR3 loop: CASSERQGDDGYTF. In nucleotides, the CDR3 is TGCGCCAGCAGCGAAAGACAGGGGGATGACGGCTACACCTTC.

This clone was counted a single time. V and J are TRBV19 and TRBJ2-1; 7 nucleotides align to TRBD1. V trimming: 4 bases; J trimming: 0 bases; junction bases outside the gene matches: 6. The CDR3 is 16 residues long. Germline V lookup: CDR1 LNHDA, CDR2 SQIVND (reference sequence). As DNA, the CDR3 is TGTGCCAGTAGTACGGACAGGTCGGGCTCCTACAATGAGCAGTTCTTC. It codes for CASSTDRSGSYNEQFF.

V and J are TRBV29-1 and TRBJ1-2; possible D gene TRBD1, 6 bases. The CDR3 spans 12 residues. Trimming removed 5 bases from V and 6 bases from J, with 13 bases in between. The V gene's germline CDR1 is SQVTM and CDR2 ANQGSEA. The CDR3 spells CSVRSGADGYTF. DNA of the CDR3: TGCAGCGTTCGGTCAGGGGCAGATGGCTACACCTTC. Looking up the rest from reference TRBV29-1 and TRBJ1-2 gives the full variable domain: SAVISQKPSRDICQRGTSLTIQCQVDSQVTMMFWYRQQPGQSLTLIATANQGSEATYESGFVIDKFPISRPNLTFSTLTVSNMSPEDSSIYLCSVRSGADGYTFGSGTRLTVV.

This clone was found once. The V call is TRBV7-9, the J call TRBJ1-5; possible D gene TRBD1, 5 bases. Trimming pared 1 base from V and 7 bases from J, leaving 14 bases between. CDR1 is SEHNR and CDR2 is FQNEAQ in the germline V gene (reference sequence). The CDR3 consists of 15 residues. The CDR3 bases are TGTGCCAGCAGCTTAGGTGTGGGTCGGGGCCAGCCCCAGCATTTT. Encoded protein: CASSLGVGRGQPQHF. Together with reference TRBV7-9 and TRBJ1-5, the CDR3 gives the full variable domain: DTGVSQNPRHKITKRGQNVTFRCDPISEHNRLYWYRQTLGQGPEFLTYFQNEAQLEKSRLLSDRFSAERPKGSFSTLEIQRTEQGDSAMYLCASSLGVGRGQPQHFGDGTRLSIL.

The CDR3 coding sequence is TGTGCCAGCAGCCAAGTTTCCCTAGCGGGAGGCGGCAATGAGCAGTTCTTC. The encoded protein is CASSQVSLAGGGNEQFF. The V and J genes are TRBV4-2 and TRBJ2-1; 11 nucleotides align to TRBD2. The length of the CDR3 is 17 residues. Germline V gene data show CDR1 as LGHNA and CDR2 as YNFKEQ. J gave up 6 bases and V 1 base, and 8 bases lay outside the gene matches.

V usage is TRBV2 and J usage is TRBJ1-4; no firm D call. The ends were cut back, 6 bases at V and 4 bases at J, with 15 bases in the middle. This CDR3 has 15 residues. CDR1 is SNHLY and CDR2 is FYNNEI in the germline V gene. CDR3 sequence: CASSQSYGVNEKLFF. The CDR3 region has the DNA TGTGCCAGCAGCCAGAGCTACGGAGTTAATGAAAAACTGTTTTTT.

This sequence joins TRBV7-5 and TRBJ1-5; the DNA was not used to check the table's D call, TRBD1. TRBV7-5 is tagged as a pseudogene. This CDR3 is 21 amino acids long. CDR3 in amino acids: CVRSLAVGREDTRRANQPQHF. The CDR3 DNA reads as TGTGTCAGAAGCTTAGCGGTTGGCCGTGAGGACACTCGAAGGGCTAATCAGCCCCAGCATTTT.

V gene TRBV4-1 combines with J gene TRBJ2-1, with 9 bases identical to TRBD2. The CDR3 runs to 14 residues. Trimming at V came to 1 base and at J to 7 bases, leaving 2 bases not matched to a gene. Germline V gene lookup returns CDR1 MGHRA and CDR2 YSYEKL. The DNA of the CDR3 is TGCGCCAGCAGCCAAGGGCTAGCGGGGAATGAGCAGTTCTTC. Translation gives CASSQGLAGNEQFF.

The gene calls are TRBV29-1 and TRBJ2-5; maybe TRBD2 (6 bases). V lost 3 bases to trimming and J lost 5 bases, with 16 bases between them. The CDR3 loop spans 14 amino acids. Germline V lookup: CDR1 SQVTM, CDR2 ANQGSEA. CDR3 nucleotide sequence: TGCAGCGTTGAGAGGGACTCGTCGGGGGAGACCCAGTACTTC. This gives the protein CSVERDSSGETQYF.

This CDR3 is CASSSERDEQYF. Written as DNA, the CDR3 is TGTGCCAGCAGCTCCGAGCGGGACGAGCAGTACTTC. The chain uses TRBV7-9 and TRBJ2-7; tentative D call: TRBD2 (6 bases). Per germline, CDR1 SEHNR and CDR2 FQNEAQ (reference sequence). This CDR3 has 12 amino acids. V was trimmed by 4 bases and J by 5 bases, leaving 9 bases between them. The complete variable domain, with remaining parts taken from reference TRBV7-9 and TRBJ2-7, reads DTGVSQNPRHKITKRGQNVTFRCDPISEHNRLYWYRQTLGQGPEFLTYFQNEAQLEKSRLLSDRFSAERPKGSFSTLEIQRTEQGDSAMYLCASSSERDEQYFGPGTRLTVT.

The CDR3 loop is CASSVSPRDRGNGYTF. CDR3 nucleotides: TGTGCCAGCAGCGTAAGCCCACGGGACAGGGGCAATGGCTACACCTTC. The rearrangement uses TRBV9 and TRBJ1-2, with 10 bases identical to TRBD1. Germline CDR1 SGDLS, CDR2 YYNGEE. This CDR3 is built from 16 residues. Unmatched junction bases numbered 9, after V lost 1 base and J lost 6 bases.

CDR3 region: CASTLDTADEQFF. CDR3 DNA: TGTGCCAGCACTCTGGATACGGCAGATGAGCAGTTCTTC. This chain uses TRBV2 with TRBJ2-1; no clear D gene. The ends were cut back, 7 bases at V and 8 bases at J, with 15 bases in the middle. The CDR3 runs 13 residues. CDR1 SNHLY and CDR2 FYNNEI come from the germline V gene.

The J gene is TRBJ1-3, the V gene TRBV6-6; D unresolved. V was shortened by 0 bases and J by 2 bases, with 5 bases between the two germline ends. Germline assignment: CDR1 MNHNY and CDR2 SVGAGI (reference sequence). The length of the CDR3 is 14 residues. CDR3 nucleotides: TGTGCCAGCAGTTACTCGGGGACTGGAAACACCATATATTTT. This gives the protein CASSYSGTGNTIYF.

This clone was seen a few times. V and J are TRBV6-8 and TRBJ1-6; 9 bases align to TRBD1. The CDR3 has 16 residues. Germline CDR1 reads MNHGY; CDR2 reads SAAAGT. V gave up 3 bases and J gave up 8 bases; unmatched junction bases: 8. DNA of the CDR3: TGTGCCAGCAGTTATCACCGGGACAGGGTGTATTCACCCCTCCACTTT. Translated, it gives CASSYHRDRVYSPLHF.

This chain joins TRBV6-1 and TRBJ2-3; possible D gene TRBD2, 7 bases. This CDR3 has 15 residues. The germline V gene encodes CDR1 MNHNS and CDR2 SASEGT. Trimming stripped 8 bases from V and 2 bases from J, with 17 bases between. In nucleotides, the CDR3 is TGTGCCAGCGGAACGAGGGGGGGGGTCACAGATACGCAGTATTTT. This translates into CASGTRGGVTDTQYF.